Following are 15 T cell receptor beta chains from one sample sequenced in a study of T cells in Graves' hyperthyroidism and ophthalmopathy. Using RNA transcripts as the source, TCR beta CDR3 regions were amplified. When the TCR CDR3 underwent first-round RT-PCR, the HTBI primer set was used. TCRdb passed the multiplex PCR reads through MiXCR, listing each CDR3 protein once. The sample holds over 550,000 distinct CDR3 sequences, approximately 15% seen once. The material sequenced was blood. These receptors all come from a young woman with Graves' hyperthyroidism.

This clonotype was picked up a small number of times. The DNA for the CDR3 is TGTGCCAGCAGCTCGGGACAGAGTGCAGATACGCAGTATTTT. As protein: CASSSGQSADTQYF. The chain combines TRBV5-6 with TRBJ2-3, with 7 bases lining up with TRBD1. CDR3 size: 14 residues. Germline V gives CDR1 SGHDT, CDR2 YYEEEE. The V gene end was trimmed by 3 bases and the J gene end by 4 bases; junction bases not matched to a gene: 5. The complete variable domain, with remaining parts taken from reference TRBV5-6 and TRBJ2-3, reads DAGVTQSPTHLIKTRGQQVTLRCSPKSGHDTVSWYQQALGQGPQFIFQYYEEEERQRGNFPDRFSGHQFPNYSSELNVNALLLGDSALYLCASSSGQSADTQYFGPGTRLTVL.

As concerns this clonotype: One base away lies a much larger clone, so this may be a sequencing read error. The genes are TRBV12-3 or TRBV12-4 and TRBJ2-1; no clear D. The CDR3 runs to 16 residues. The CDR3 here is CASNLDGNWFYNEQFF. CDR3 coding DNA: TGTGCCAGCAATTTAGACGGCAACTGGTTCTACAATGAGCAGTTCTTC.

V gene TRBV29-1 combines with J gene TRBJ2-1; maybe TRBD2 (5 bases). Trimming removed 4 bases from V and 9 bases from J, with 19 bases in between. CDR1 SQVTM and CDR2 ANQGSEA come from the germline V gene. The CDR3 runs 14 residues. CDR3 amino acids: CSVVSRAVIGEQFF. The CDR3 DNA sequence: TGCAGCGTTGTTTCGAGGGCGGTCATAGGTGAGCAGTTCTTC.

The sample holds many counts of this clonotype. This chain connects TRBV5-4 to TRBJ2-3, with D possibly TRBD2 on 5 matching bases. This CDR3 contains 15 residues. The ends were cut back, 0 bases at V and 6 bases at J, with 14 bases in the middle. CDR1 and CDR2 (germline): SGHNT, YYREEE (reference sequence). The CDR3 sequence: CASSLALAAVDTQYF. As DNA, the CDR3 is TGTGCCAGCAGCTTGGCGTTGGCAGCGGTGGATACGCAGTATTTT.

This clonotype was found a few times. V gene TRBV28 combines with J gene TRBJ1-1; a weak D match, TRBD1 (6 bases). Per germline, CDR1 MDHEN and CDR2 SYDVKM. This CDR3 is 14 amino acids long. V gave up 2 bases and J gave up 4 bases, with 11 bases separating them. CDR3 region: CASSLVGGVTEAFF. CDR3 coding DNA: TGTGCCAGCAGTTTAGTAGGGGGGGTCACTGAAGCTTTCTTT.

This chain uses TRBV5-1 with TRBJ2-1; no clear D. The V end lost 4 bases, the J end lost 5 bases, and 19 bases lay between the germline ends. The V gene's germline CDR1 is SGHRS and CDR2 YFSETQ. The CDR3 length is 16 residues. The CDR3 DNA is TGCGCCAGCAGCAAAGTCCCTACAATCTACAACAATGAGCAGTTCTTC. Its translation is CASSKVPTIYNNEQFF.

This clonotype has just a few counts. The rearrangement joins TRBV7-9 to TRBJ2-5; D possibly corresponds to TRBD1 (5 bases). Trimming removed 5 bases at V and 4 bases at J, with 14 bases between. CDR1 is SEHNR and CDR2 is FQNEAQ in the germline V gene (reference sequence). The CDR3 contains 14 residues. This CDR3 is CASSLSGSGETQYF. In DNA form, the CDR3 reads TGTGCCAGCAGCCTCTCAGGGTCAGGAGAGACCCAGTACTTC.

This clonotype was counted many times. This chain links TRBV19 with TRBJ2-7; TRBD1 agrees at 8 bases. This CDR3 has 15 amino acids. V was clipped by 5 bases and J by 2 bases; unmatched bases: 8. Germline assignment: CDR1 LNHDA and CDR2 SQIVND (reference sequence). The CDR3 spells CASSPSGTGPYEQYF. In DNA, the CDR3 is TGTGCCAGTAGTCCCTCCGGGACAGGACCCTACGAGCAGTACTTC. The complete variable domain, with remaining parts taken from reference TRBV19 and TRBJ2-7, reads DGGITQSPKYLFRKEGQNVTLSCEQNLNHDAMYWYRQDPGQGLRLIYYSQIVNDFQKGDIAEGYSVSREKKESFPLTVTSAQKNPTAFYLCASSPSGTGPYEQYFGPGTRLTVT.

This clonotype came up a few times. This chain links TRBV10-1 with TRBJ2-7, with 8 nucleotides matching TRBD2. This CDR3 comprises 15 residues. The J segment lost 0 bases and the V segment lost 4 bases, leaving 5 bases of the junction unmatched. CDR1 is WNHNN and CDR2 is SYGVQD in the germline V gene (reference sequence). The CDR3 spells CASSAGGPYSYEQYF. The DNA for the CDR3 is TGCGCCAGCAGTGCGGGGGGGCCGTACTCCTACGAGCAGTACTTC.

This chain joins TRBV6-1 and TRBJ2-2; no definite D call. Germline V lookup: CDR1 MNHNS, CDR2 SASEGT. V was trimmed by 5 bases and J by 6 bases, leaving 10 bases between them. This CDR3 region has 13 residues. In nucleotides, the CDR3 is TGTGCCAGCAGTCGAAGCGCGTCCGGGGAGCTGTTTTTT. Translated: CASSRSASGELFF.

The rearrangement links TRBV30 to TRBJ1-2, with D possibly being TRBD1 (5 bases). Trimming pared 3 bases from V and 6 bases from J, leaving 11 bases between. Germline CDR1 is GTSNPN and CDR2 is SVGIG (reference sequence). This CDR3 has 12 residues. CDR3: CAWRGTGDGYTF. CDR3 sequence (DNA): TGTGCCTGGAGAGGAACAGGTGATGGCTACACCTTC.

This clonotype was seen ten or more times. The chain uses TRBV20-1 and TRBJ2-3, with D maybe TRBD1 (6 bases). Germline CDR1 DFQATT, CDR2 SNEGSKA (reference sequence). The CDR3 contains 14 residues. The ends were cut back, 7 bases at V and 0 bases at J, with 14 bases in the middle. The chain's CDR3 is CSGRWGPSTDTQYF. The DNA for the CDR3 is TGCAGTGGGAGGTGGGGGCCAAGCACAGATACGCAGTATTTT.

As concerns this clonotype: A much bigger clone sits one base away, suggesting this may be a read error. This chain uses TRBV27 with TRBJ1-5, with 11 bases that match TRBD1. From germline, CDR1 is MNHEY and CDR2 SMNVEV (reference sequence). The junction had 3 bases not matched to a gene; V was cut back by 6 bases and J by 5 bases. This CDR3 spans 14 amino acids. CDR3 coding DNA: TGTGCCAGCAGGAGGACAGGGGGCGATCAGCCCCAGCATTTT. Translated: CASRRTGGDQPQHF.

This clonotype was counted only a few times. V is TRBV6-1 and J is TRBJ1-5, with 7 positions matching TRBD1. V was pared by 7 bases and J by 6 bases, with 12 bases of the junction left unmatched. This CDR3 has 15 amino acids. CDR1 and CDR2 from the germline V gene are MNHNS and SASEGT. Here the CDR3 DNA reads TGTGCCAGCACTCCCTCGACAGGGAACCCTCAGCCCCAGCATTTT. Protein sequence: CASTPSTGNPQPQHF.

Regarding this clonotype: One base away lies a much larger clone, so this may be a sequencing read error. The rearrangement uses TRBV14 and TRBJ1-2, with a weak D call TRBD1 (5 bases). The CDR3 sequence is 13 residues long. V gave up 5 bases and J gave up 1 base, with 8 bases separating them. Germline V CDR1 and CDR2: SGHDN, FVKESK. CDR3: CASSKTDNYGYTF. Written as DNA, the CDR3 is TGTGCCAGCAGCAAGACAGATAACTATGGCTACACCTTC.